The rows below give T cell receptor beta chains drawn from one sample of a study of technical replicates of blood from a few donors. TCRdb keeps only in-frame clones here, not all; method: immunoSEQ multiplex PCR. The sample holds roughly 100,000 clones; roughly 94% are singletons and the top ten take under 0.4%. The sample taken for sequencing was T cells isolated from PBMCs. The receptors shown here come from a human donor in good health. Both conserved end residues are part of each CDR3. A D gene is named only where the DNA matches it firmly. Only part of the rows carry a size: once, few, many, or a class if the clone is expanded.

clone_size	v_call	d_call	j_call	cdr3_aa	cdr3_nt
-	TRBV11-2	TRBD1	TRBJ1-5	CASSLGQGQNQPQHF	TGTGCCAGCAGCTTGGGACAGGGGCAAAATCAGCCCCAGCATTTT
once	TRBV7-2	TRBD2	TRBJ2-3	CASRRTSGRKSRDTQYF	TGTGCCAGCCGTAGGACTAGCGGGAGGAAATCACGGGATACGCAGTATTTT
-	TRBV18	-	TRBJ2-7	CASSPPVSSYEQYF	TGTGCCAGCTCACCACCGGTTAGCTCCTACGAGCAGTACTTC
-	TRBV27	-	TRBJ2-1	CASRQISSYNEQFF	TGTGCCAGCAGGCAGATTTCCTCCTACAATGAGCAGTTCTTC
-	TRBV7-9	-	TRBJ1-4	CASSLDLSTNEKLFF	TGTGCCAGCAGCTTAGATCTATCAACTAATGAAAAACTGTTTTTT
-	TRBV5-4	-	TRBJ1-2	CASSLGQIYGYTF	TGTGCCAGCAGCTTGGGGCAGATCTATGGCTACACCTTC
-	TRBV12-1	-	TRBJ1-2	CASSLGVGYTF	TGTGCCAGCAGCTTAGGGGTTGGCTACACCTTC
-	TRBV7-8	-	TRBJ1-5	CASSLSVQPQHF	TGTGCCAGCAGCTTATCTGTTCAGCCCCAGCATTTT
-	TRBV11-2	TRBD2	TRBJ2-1	CASSLHASGRYEQFF	TGTGCCAGCAGCTTACATGCTAGCGGGAGGTACGAGCAGTTCTTC
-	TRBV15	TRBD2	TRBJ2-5	CATSKGTTPETQYF	TGTGCCACCAGCAAAGGGACTACCCCGGAGACCCAGTACTTC
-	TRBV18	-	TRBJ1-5	CASSRGDNQPQHF	TGTGCCAGTTCGCGGGGGGACAATCAGCCCCAGCATTTT
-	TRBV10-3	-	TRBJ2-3	CAISEAYRSGSSTDTQYF	TGTGCCATCAGTGAGGCATACCGATCGGGAAGTAGCACAGATACGCAGTATTTT
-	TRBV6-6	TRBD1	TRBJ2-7	CASSTPGQGATEQYF	TGTGCCAGCAGTACTCCGGGACAGGGGGCGACCGAGCAGTACTTC
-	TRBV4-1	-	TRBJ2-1	CASSQSLSEQFF	TGCGCCAGCAGCCAATCTCTAAGTGAGCAGTTCTTC
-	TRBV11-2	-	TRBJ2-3	CASSFSASSLSSTDTQYF	TGTGCCAGCAGCTTCTCCGCCTCCTCACTTTCTAGCACAGATACGCAGTATTTT
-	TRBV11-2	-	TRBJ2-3	CASSSTVRERADTQYF	TGTGCCAGCAGCTCCACCGTACGGGAGCGGGCAGATACGCAGTATTTT
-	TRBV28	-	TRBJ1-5	CASSLSGSDNQPQHF	TGTGCCAGCAGTTTATCAGGCTCAGACAATCAGCCCCAGCATTTT
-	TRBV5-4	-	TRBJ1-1	CASSEGRNTEAFF	TGTGCCAGCAGCGAGGGCCGCAACACTGAAGCTTTCTTT
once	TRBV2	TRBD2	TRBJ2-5	CASRGTSLEETQYF	TGTGCCAGCAGAGGGACTAGTTTAGAAGAGACCCAGTACTTC
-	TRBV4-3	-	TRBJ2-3	CASSPLVGARADTQYF	TGCGCCAGCAGCCCACTGGTGGGGGCTAGGGCAGATACGCAGTATTTT